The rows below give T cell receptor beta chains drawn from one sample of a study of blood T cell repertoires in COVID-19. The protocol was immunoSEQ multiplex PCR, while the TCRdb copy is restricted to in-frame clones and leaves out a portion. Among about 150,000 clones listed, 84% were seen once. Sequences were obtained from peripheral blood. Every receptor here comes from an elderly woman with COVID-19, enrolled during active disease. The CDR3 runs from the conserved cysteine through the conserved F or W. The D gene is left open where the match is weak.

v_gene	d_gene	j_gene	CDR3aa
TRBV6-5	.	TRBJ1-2	CASSPGSRSTGYTF
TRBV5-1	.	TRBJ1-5	CASSLEDSRSQPQHF
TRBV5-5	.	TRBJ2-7	CASRLGSTGPAYEQYF
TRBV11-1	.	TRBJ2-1	CASSLGLRAREQFF
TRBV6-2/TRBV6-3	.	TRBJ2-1	CASSYSRGQRIRNEQFF
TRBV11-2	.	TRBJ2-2	CASSFLPPGVNTGELFF
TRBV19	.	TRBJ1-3	CASSMFGAGNTIYF
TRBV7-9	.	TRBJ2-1	CASSFIAADEQFF
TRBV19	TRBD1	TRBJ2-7	CASSLTGLVGYEQYF
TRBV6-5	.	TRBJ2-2	CASSYRSNTGELFF
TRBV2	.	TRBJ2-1	CASATSRNNEQFF
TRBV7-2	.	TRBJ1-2	CASSLGSYGYTF
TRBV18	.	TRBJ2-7	CASSKDDWPQGYEQYF
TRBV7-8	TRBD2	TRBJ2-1	CASSLAPGSGLAGGKSYNEQFF
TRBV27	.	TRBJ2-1	CASLSGGSSYNEQFF
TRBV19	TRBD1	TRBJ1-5	CASSTQGTSNQPQHF
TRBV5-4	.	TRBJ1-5	CASSLDGQPQHF
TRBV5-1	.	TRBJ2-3	CASSPQGSPDTQYF
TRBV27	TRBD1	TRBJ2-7	CASSWLDRGNEQYF
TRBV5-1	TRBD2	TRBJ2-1	CASSLLTRVAGDVYNEQFF
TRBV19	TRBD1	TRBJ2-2	CASTPQGAVTGELFF
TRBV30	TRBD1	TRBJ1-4	CAWSSDRGQEKLFF
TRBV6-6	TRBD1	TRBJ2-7	CASLSQDRLSYEQYF
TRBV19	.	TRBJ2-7	CASSLRDLLYEQYF
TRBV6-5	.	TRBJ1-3	CASRGGWPGNTIYF
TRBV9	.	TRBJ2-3	CASSVAGHTDTQYF
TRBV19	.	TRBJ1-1	CASRTILQGMNTEAFF
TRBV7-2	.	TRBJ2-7	CASSSFYEQYF
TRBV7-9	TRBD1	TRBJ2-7	CASSLDSRGRSEQYF
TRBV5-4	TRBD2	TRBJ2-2	CASSEFGGANTGELFF
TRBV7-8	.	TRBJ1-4	CASRPLRGFGEKLFF
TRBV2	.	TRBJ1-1	CASSEHGQGLTEAFF
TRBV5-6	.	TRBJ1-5	CASSLRTPGFPQHF
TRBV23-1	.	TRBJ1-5	CASPPGINQPQHF
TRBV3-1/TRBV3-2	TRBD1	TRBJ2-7	CASNTPGQGYEQYF
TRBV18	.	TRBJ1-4	CASSPRGSNEKLFF
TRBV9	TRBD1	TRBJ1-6	CASSVQGAGSPLHF
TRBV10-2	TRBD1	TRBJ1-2	CASRKTGGDLYGYTF
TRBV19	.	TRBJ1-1	CASSPGLGEGDVEAFF
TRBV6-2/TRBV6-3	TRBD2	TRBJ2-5	CASSPALAGGRETQYF
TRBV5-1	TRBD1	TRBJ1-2	CASSLRTGMEGYGYTF
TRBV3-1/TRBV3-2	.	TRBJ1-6	CASSRNPHPFQGSPLHF
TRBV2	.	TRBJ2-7	CASSGRGAYEQYF
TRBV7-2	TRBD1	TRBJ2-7	CASSPDRGRNEQYF
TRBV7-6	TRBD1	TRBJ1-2	CASRGTGKNGYTF
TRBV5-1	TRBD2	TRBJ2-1	CASSLVGGSSYNEQFF
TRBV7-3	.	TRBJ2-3	CASSLRRISTDTQYF
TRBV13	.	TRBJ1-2	CASSLGVGGYGYTF
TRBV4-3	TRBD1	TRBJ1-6	CASNRDRGTNSPLHF
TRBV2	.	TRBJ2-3	CASSTITDTQYF
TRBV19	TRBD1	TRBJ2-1	CASSTGTVEDLSNEQFF
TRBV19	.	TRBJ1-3	CASGGTSSGNTIYF
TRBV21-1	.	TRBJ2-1	CASSWPGGSNEQFF
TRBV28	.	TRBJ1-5	CASSPRGGPLRTQHF